This TCR beta chain was sequenced for a study of T cell responses to AZD1222 COVID-19 vaccine. General study points: The study reported that nearly half of spike-specific TCRs target unmutated variant regions. Repertoire sampling was restricted to post-peak T cell response timepoints.

Concerning this clone: Its antigen remains unknown.

Sequenced by immunoSEQ multiplex PCR; TCRdb stores in-frame clones only, minus some. The sample contains about 120,000 clones, 80% to 95% of which appear only once. Trimming shortened V by 0 bases and J by 3 bases, and 15 bases separated the two germline ends. The CDR3 loop spans 16 amino acids. Germline lookup yields CDR1 SGHDT and CDR2 YYEEEE. The clonotype was recovered from an adult in good health. The chain has TRBV5-6 and TRBJ1-1; a weak D match, TRBD1 (5 bases). The sequencing used peripheral blood, collected on day 0 of AZD1222 vaccination. The CDR3 DNA follows: TGTGCCAGCAGCTTGGACCAGGGTTTTTTGCACACTGAAGCTTTCTTT. Its protein product is CASSLDQGFLHTEAFF.